This TCR beta chain was sequenced for a study of CD8 T cells in Susac syndrome. Germline V gene data show CDR1 as SGHNT and CDR2 as YYREEE (reference sequence). The CDR3 has 14 amino acids. Germline trimming cut 4 bases from V and 12 bases from J; bases unmatched to any gene: 7. Random hexamers were used to reverse transcribe 0.5 to 1 ug of RNA. TCR beta CDR3 was amplified by immunoSEQ multiplex PCR. This amplification extended across 54 Vbeta and 13 Jbeta segments. MiXCR, applied by TCRdb to the immunoSEQ multiplex PCR reads, yields one record per CDR3 protein. The sample includes about 140,000 distinct CDR3 sequences, 90% to 95% of them seen just once.

The chain recombines TRBV5-4 with TRBJ2-1; 13 bases line up with TRBD2. This clonotype originated in a human donor in good health. Sample: CD8+ T cells from PBMCs. The CDR3 here is CASSPGLAGVVQFF. The DNA of the CDR3 is TGTGCCAGCAGCCCTGGACTAGCGGGAGTAGTGCAGTTCTTC. Supplemented by reference TRBV5-4 and TRBJ2-1, the full variable domain reads ETGVTQSPTHLIKTRGQQVTLRCSSQSGHNTVSWYQQALGQGPQFIFQYYREEENGRGNFPPRFSGLQFPNYSSELNVNALELDDSALYLCASSPGLAGVVQFFGPGTRLTVL.